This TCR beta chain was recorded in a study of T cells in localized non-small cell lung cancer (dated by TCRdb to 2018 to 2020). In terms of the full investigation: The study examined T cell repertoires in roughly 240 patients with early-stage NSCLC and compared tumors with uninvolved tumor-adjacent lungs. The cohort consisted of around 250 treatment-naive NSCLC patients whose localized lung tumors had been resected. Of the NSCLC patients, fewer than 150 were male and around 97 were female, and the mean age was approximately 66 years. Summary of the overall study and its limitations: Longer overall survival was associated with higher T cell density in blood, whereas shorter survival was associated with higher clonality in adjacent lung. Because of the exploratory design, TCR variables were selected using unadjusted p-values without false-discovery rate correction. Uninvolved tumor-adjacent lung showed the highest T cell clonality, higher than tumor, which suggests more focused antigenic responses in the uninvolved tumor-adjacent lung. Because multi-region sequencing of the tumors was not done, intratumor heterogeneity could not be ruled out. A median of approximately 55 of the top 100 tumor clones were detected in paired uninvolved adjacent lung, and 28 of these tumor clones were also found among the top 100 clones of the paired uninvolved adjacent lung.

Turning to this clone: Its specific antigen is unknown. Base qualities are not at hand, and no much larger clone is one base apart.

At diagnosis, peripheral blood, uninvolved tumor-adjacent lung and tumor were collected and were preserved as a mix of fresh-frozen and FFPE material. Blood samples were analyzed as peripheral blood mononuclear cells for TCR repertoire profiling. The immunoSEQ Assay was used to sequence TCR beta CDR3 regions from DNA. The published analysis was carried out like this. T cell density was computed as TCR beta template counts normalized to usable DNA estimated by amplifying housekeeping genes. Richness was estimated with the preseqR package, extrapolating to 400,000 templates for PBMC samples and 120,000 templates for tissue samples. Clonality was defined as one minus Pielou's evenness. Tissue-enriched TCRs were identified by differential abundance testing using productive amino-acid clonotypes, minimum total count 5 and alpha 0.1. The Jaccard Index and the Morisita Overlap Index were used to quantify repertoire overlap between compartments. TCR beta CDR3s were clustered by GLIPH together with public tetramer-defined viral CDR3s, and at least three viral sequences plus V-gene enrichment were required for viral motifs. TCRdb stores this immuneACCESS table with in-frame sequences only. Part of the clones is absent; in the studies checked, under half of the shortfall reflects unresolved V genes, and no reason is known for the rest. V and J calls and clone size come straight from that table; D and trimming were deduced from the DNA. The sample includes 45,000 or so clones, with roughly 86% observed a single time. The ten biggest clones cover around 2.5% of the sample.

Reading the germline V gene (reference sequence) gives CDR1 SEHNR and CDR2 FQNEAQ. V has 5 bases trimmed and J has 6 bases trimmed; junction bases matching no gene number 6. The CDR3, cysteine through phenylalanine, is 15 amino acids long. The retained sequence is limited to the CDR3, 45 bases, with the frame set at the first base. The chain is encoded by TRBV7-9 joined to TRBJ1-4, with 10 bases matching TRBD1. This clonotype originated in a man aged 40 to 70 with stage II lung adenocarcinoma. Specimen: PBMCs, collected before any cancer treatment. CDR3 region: CASSPPGTGDEKLFF. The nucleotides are TGTGCCAGCAGCCCGCCTGGGACAGGGGATGAAAAACTGTTTTTT.